The next 9 T cell receptor beta chains were all read from a single sample in a study of T-cell memory formation after mild COVID-19. A single record per CDR3 protein comes from TCRdb applying MiXCR to the 5' RACE reads. The data show 84,000 or so distinct CDR3 sequences, about 15% seen once. Sequencing used PBMCs or a T cell subset sorted from them (not recorded which). The receptor source for this set is an adult woman who had mild COVID-19 (a few samples of this study predate the infection). Cell type and time point are not known.

This sequence joins TRBV5-4 and TRBJ2-7; 11 nucleotides agree with TRBD1. The germline V gene encodes CDR1 SGHNT and CDR2 YYREEE (reference sequence). The CDR3 runs 14 residues. After removal of 5 bases from V and 7 bases from J, the junction contained 8 bases not matched to a gene. CDR3 amino acids: CASSPGTGGEEQYF. The CDR3 DNA follows: TGTGCCAGCAGTCCCGGGACAGGGGGGGAGGAGCAGTACTTC.

This clonotype was seen only a few times. V usage is TRBV12-3 or TRBV12-4 and J usage is TRBJ2-2; D might be TRBD2 (5 bases). The germline V and J ends were trimmed by 3 bases and 7 bases, with 24 bases remaining between them. The CDR3 totals 18 residues. CDR3 loop: CASSFFEGLGSNGGELFF. CDR3 nucleotide sequence: TGTGCCAGCAGTTTTTTTGAGGGCTTGGGCTCTAACGGCGGGGAGCTGTTTTTT.

This chain joins TRBV14 and TRBJ2-7; possibly TRBD2 for D (6 bases). This CDR3 spans 14 amino acids. Trimming shortened V by 2 bases and J by 0 bases, and 8 bases separated the two germline ends. From germline, CDR1 is SGHDN and CDR2 FVKESK. The CDR3 DNA reads TGTGCCAGCAGCCAAAGGGACTCCTCCTACGAGCAGTACTTC. This codes for CASSQRDSSYEQYF.

The CDR3 protein is CASSPTRDRSYEQYF. The CDR3 coding sequence is TGTGCCAGCAGCCCCACCCGCGACAGGTCCTACGAGCAGTACTTC. The gene calls are TRBV7-7 and TRBJ2-7, with D perhaps TRBD1 (6 bases). Trimming shortened V by 5 bases and J by 1 base, and 15 bases separated the two germline ends. The germline V gene has CDR1 SSHAT and CDR2 FNYEAQ (reference sequence). CDR3 length equals 15 residues.

This chain connects TRBV3-1 to TRBJ2-5, with a possible D match to TRBD1 (6 bases). The CDR3 extends over 16 amino acids. The V end was cut by 0 bases, the J end by 3 bases, with 14 bases between. Per the germline V gene, CDR1 is LGHDT and CDR2 is YNNKEL (reference sequence). The CDR3 spells CASSQESTGFKETQYF. The CDR3 DNA reads TGTGCCAGCAGCCAAGAGTCGACAGGATTCAAAGAGACCCAGTACTTC.

The chain has TRBV7-3 and TRBJ1-2; 8 bases fit TRBD1. The CDR3 totals 15 residues. Germline V lookup: CDR1 SGHTA, CDR2 FQGTGA. The junction had 9 bases not matched to a gene; V was cut back by 5 bases and J by 4 bases. CDR3 DNA sequence: TGTGCCAGCAGCCCCGGACAGGGTTTGGGCTATGGCTACACCTTC. This translates into CASSPGQGLGYGYTF.

There are a few counts of this clonotype. The rearrangement links TRBV5-1 to TRBJ1-4, with D possibly being TRBD1 (5 bases). Germline lookup yields CDR1 SGHRS and CDR2 YFSETQ. V was shortened by 0 bases and J by 8 bases, with 17 bases between the two germline ends. The CDR3 has 16 residues. The CDR3 protein is CASSLGPTAALEKLFF. CDR3 coding DNA: TGCGCCAGCAGCTTGGGCCCGACAGCCGCCCTAGAAAAACTGTTTTTT.

This chain uses TRBV4-1 with TRBJ2-7, with D possibly TRBD1 on 5 matching bases. Trimming left V 0 bases short and J 7 bases short, with 28 bases between. The CDR3 runs 19 residues. The V gene's germline CDR1 is MGHRA and CDR2 YSYEKL. The CDR3 DNA reads TGCGCCAGCAGCCAAGATCTGTCGGATATGTCCAGGGTTAGTTGGGAGCAGTACTTC. Its protein product is CASSQDLSDMSRVSWEQYF.

The chain has TRBV12-3 or TRBV12-4 and TRBJ2-7; 7 positions agree with TRBD1. Unmatched junction bases numbered 17, after V lost 6 bases and J lost 3 bases. The CDR3 covers 17 residues. Here the CDR3 DNA reads TGTGCCAGCAGCTCCTCCATGTCCGGGACAGTAGGCTACGAGCAGTACTTC. Protein product: CASSSSMSGTVGYEQYF.